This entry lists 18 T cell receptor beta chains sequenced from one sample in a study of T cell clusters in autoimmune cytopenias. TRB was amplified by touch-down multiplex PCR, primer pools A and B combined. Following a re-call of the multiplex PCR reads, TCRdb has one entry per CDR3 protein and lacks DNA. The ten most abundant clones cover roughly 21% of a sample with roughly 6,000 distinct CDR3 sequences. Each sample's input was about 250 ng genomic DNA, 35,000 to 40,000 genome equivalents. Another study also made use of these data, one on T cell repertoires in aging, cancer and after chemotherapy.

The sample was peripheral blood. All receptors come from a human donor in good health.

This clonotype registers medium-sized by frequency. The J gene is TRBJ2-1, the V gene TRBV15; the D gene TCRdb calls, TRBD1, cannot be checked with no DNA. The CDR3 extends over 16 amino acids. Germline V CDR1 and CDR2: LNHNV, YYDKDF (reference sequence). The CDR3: CATSLLDPGAYNEQFF. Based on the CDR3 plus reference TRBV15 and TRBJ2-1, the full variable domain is DAMVIQNPRYQVTQFGKPVTLSCSQTLNHNVMYWYQQKSSQAPKLLFHYYDKDFNNEADTPDNFQSRRPNTSFCFLDIRSPGLGDTAMYLCATSLLDPGAYNEQFFGPGTRLTVL.

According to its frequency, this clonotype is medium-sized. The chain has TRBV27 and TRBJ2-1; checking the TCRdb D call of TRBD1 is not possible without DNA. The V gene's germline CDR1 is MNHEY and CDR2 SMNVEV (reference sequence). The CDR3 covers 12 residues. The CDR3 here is CASSRGPNEQFF.

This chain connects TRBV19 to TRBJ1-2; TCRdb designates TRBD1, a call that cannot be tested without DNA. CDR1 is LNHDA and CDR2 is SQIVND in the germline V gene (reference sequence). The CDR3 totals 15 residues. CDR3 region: CASSIVTGGAEGYTF.

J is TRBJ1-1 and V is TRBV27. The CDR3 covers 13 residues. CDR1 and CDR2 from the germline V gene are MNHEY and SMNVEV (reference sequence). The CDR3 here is CASSANTYTEAFF.

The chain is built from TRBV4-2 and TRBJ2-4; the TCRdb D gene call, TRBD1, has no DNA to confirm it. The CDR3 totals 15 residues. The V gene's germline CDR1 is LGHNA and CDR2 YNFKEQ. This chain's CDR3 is CASSPGGVEGDIQYF.

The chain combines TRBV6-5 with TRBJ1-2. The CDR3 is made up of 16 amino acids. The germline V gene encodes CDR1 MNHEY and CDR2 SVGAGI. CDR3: CASSEALQPKLYGYTF.

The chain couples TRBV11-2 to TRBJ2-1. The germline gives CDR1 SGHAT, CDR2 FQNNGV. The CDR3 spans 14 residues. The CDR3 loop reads CASSLEIGSNEQFF.

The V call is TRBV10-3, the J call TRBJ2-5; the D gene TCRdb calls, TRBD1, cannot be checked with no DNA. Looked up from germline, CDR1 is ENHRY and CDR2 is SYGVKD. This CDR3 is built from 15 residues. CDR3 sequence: CAISESSRQQETQYF.

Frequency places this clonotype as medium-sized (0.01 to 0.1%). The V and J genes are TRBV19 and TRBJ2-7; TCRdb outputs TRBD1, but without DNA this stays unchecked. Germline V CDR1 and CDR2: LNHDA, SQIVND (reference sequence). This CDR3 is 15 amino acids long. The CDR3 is CASSPPGRGLGEQYF.

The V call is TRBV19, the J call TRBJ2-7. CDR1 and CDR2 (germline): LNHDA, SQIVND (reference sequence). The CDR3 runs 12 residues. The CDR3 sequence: CASSPGRYEQYF. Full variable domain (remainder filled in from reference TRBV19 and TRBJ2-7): DGGITQSPKYLFRKEGQNVTLSCEQNLNHDAMYWYRQDPGQGLRLIYYSQIVNDFQKGDIAEGYSVSREKKESFPLTVTSAQKNPTAFYLCASSPGRYEQYFGPGTRLTVT.

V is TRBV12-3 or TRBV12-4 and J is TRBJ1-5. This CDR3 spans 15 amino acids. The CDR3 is CASSLGPIGNQPQHF.

CDR3 protein: CASSPPPDRPNYGYTF. The V call is TRBV30, the J call TRBJ1-2; without DNA, the TCRdb call of TRBD1 cannot be checked. The CDR3 contains 16 residues. The germline CDR1 and CDR2 sequences are GTSNPN and SVGIG (reference sequence).

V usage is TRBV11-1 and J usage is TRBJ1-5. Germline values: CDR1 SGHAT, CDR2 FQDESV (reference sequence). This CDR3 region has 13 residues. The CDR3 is CASSFDGNQPQHF.

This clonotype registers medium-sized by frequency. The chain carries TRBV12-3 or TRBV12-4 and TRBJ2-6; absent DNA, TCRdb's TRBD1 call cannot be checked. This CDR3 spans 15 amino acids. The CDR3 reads CASSPRGDGANVLTF.

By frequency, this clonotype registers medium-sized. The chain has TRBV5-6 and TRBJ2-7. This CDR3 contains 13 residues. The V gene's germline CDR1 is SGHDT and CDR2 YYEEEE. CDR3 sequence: CASSLPASYEQYF.

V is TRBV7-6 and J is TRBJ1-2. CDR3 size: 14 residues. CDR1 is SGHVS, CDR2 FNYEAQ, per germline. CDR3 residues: CASSLMIGNYGYTF.

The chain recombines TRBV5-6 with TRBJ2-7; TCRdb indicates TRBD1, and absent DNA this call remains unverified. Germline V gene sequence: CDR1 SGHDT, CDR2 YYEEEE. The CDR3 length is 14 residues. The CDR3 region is CASSLRQGASEQYF.

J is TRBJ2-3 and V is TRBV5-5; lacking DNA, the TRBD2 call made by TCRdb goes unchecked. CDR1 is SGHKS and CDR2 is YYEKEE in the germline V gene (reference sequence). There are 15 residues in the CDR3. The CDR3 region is CASSLGPSGVETQYF.